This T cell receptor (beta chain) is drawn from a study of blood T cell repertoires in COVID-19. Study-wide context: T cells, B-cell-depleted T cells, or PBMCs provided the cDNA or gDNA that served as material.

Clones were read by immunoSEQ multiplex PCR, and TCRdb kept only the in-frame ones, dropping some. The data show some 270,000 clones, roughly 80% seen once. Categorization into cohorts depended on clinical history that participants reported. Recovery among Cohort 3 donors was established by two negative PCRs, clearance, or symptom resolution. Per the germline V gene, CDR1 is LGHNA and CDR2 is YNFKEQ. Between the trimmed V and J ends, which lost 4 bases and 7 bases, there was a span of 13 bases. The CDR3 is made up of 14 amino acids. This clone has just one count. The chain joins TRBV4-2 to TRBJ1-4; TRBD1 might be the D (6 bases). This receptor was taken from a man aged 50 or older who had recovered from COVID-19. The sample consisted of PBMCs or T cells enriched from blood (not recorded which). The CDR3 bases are TGTGCCAGCAGCCGCCGTGGACAGTTTGAAAAACTGTTTTTT. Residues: CASSRRGQFEKLFF.